Presented here are 22 T cell receptor beta chains from one specimen sequenced in a study of siplizumab effects on memory and regulatory T cells. TCRdb's copy holds only in-frame clones and misses some; the assay was immunoSEQ multiplex PCR. Seen here are roughly 75,000 clones, 90% to 95% observed once, and the top ten hold around 5%. Input material: CD8+ T cells sorted from blood. Receptor source: a human donor in good health.

The chain uses TRBV25-1 and TRBJ2-7; D may correspond to TRBD1 or TRBD2 (5 bases each). The CDR3 is 13 amino acids. Germline values: CDR1 MGHDK, CDR2 SYGVNS. Trimming took off 2 bases at V and 7 bases at J, with 12 bases between the two ends. The CDR3 DNA follows: TGTGCCAGCAGTGAAGGGGACCGCGGAGAGCAGTACTTC. Amino acids: CASSEGDRGEQYF.

The V gene is TRBV2, the J gene TRBJ2-3, with D possibly called TRBD1 or TRBD2 (5 bases each). V gave up 6 bases and J gave up 0 bases, with 16 bases separating them. Germline loops: CDR1 SNHLY, CDR2 FYNNEI. The CDR3 contains 16 residues. The chain's CDR3 is CASSVRDPPSTDTQYF. CDR3 nucleotide sequence: TGTGCCAGCAGCGTCCGGGACCCGCCCAGCACAGATACGCAGTATTTT.

This chain connects TRBV6-6 to TRBJ2-7; perhaps TRBD1 as D (5 bases). V gave up 2 bases and J gave up 3 bases, with 11 bases separating them. Germline V CDR1 and CDR2: MNHNY, SVGAGI (reference sequence). This CDR3 comprises 14 residues. The CDR3: CASSYQQAFYEQYF. CDR3 in DNA: TGTGCCAGCAGTTACCAACAGGCTTTCTACGAGCAGTACTTC.

The chain links TRBV2 to TRBJ2-1, with TRBD2 as a possible D gene (7 bases). There are 14 residues in the CDR3. Germline V gene sequence: CDR1 SNHLY, CDR2 FYNNEI. Trimming pared 4 bases from V and 7 bases from J, leaving 14 bases between. CDR3 bases: TGTGCCAGCAGTGGGGGAGGGGGAGGGAATGAGCAGTTCTTC. It encodes CASSGGGGGNEQFF.

The count of this clone is one. The chain recombines TRBV19 with TRBJ2-1; 8 bases line up with TRBD2. Germline CDR1 is LNHDA and CDR2 is SQIVND (reference sequence). This CDR3 has 16 amino acids. Trimming took 7 bases from V and 3 from J; bases not matched to a gene: 11. CDR3 protein: CASTLGGGGHYNEQFF. The CDR3 DNA sequence: TGTGCCAGTACCCTCGGGGGCGGGGGGCACTACAATGAGCAGTTCTTC. The full variable domain, with the rest looked up from reference TRBV19 and TRBJ2-1, is DGGITQSPKYLFRKEGQNVTLSCEQNLNHDAMYWYRQDPGQGLRLIYYSQIVNDFQKGDIAEGYSVSREKKESFPLTVTSAQKNPTAFYLCASTLGGGGHYNEQFFGPGTRLTVL.

The rearrangement uses TRBV7-9 and TRBJ1-2; a weak D match, TRBD1 (5 bases). Trimming left V 4 bases short and J 6 bases short, with 15 bases between. From germline, CDR1 is SEHNR and CDR2 FQNEAQ (reference sequence). The CDR3 totals 14 residues. The CDR3 reads CASSWETAVDGYTF. In nucleotides, the CDR3 is TGTGCCAGCAGCTGGGAGACAGCTGTTGATGGCTACACCTTC.

The chain employs TRBV6-6 and TRBJ1-5; no clear D gene. This CDR3 is built from 13 residues. V dropped 5 bases and J dropped 5 bases, with 10 bases sitting between them. Germline V gene data show CDR1 as MNHNY and CDR2 as SVGAGI (reference sequence). Written as DNA, the CDR3 is TGTGCCAGCAGTGGTGATATAGATCAGCCCCAGCATTTT. Its translation: CASSGDIDQPQHF.

This clone was recorded once. This chain uses TRBV10-1 with TRBJ2-7; D remains unclear. CDR3 length equals 16 residues. From germline, CDR1 is WNHNN and CDR2 SYGVQD (reference sequence). The V gene lost 3 bases and the J gene lost 0 bases, with 15 bases spanning the gap. The CDR3, as DNA: TGCGCCAGCAGTGACAAGGCCGTGATAAGCTCCTACGAGCAGTACTTC. Amino acid sequence: CASSDKAVISSYEQYF.

The J gene is TRBJ2-3, the V gene TRBV7-6, with 10 positions matching TRBD2. With 0 bases clipped from V and 2 bases from J, the junction kept 8 bases outside the gene matches. The CDR3 sequence is 18 residues long. Germline CDR1 SGHVS, CDR2 FNYEAQ. The CDR3 here is CASSLAIDSGGLTDTQYF. The CDR3, as DNA: TGTGCCAGCAGCTTAGCGATAGATAGCGGGGGGCTCACAGATACGCAGTATTTT.

The chain has TRBV4-1 and TRBJ1-2; D uncertain. The CDR3 has 15 amino acids. V lost 7 bases and J 0 bases, leaving 15 bases between the germline ends. CDR1 is MGHRA, CDR2 YSYEKL, per germline. This CDR3 is CASKVGPTSNYGYTF. The CDR3 region has the DNA TGCGCCAGCAAAGTAGGGCCCACCTCTAACTATGGCTACACCTTC.

As to this clone: This likely reflects a read error, since a far larger clone is one base away. The rearrangement joins TRBV5-4 to TRBJ1-3; D might be TRBD1 (6 bases). Trimming cost V 4 bases and J 1 base, with 15 bases left between them. This CDR3 comprises 16 residues. CDR1 is SGHNT and CDR2 is YYREEE in the germline V gene (reference sequence). The CDR3 reads CASSQDPGDSGNTIYF. As DNA, the CDR3 is TGTGCCAGCAGCCAAGATCCAGGGGATTCTGGAAACACCATATATTTT.

Here the CDR3 reads CASSHPGLAGSTDTQYF. The CDR3 nucleotides read TGCGCCAGCAGCCATCCCGGACTAGCGGGGAGCACAGATACGCAGTATTTT. The chain recombines TRBV4-1 with TRBJ2-3; TRBD2 matches at 12 bases. This CDR3 spans 17 amino acids. CDR1 and CDR2 (germline): MGHRA, YSYEKL. Losses at the gene ends were 3 bases for V and 0 bases for J; bases not matched to a gene: 4.

V and J are TRBV19 and TRBJ1-5, with D hard to call. CDR1 and CDR2 (germline): LNHDA, SQIVND (reference sequence). The CDR3 totals 17 residues. V was shortened by 1 base and J by 5 bases, with 18 bases between the two germline ends. CDR3 nucleotides: TGTGCCAGTAGTATAGTCTTAGGGCCAAAGGTTGATCAGCCCCAGCATTTT. Protein product: CASSIVLGPKVDQPQHF.

The rearrangement links TRBV27 to TRBJ2-1; no firm D call. Trimming pared 3 bases from V and 4 bases from J, leaving 1 base between. The CDR3 spans 11 residues. CDR1 is MNHEY, CDR2 SMNVEV, per germline (reference sequence). This CDR3 is CASSLYNEQFF. The CDR3 DNA follows: TGTGCCAGCAGTTTGTACAATGAGCAGTTCTTC.

This clone came up once. This sequence joins TRBV19 and TRBJ2-7; D not resolved. Germline V gives CDR1 LNHDA, CDR2 SQIVND (reference sequence). Deletions cut 2 bases from V and 0 bases from J, with 8 bases between. The CDR3 consists of 14 residues. CDR3 sequence reads: CASSITAYSYEQYF. CDR3 DNA: TGTGCCAGTAGTATAACCGCTTACTCCTACGAGCAGTACTTC.

The CDR3 nucleotides read TGTGCCAGTAGTGACGGGACAGGGTCTTTGGAGCCCCAGCATTTT. Its translation: CASSDGTGSLEPQHF. The chain links TRBV19 to TRBJ1-5, with 9 nucleotides matching TRBD1. The CDR3 is 15 amino acids. J lost 8 bases, V lost 5 bases, and 10 bases had no gene match. In germline, CDR1 is LNHDA, CDR2 SQIVND (reference sequence).

The CDR3 region has the DNA TGTGCCAGCAGCAGGGACGGCCAGGGTGTGCAGTACTTC. Protein sequence: CASSRDGQGVQYF. V gene TRBV9 combines with J gene TRBJ2-7; D possibly uses TRBD1 or TRBD2 (5 bases each). Trimming cost V 4 bases and J 9 bases, with 17 bases left between them. In germline, CDR1 is SGDLS, CDR2 YYNGEE. This CDR3 is built from 13 residues.

This chain links TRBV7-3 with TRBJ1-6; 10 nucleotides line up with TRBD1. CDR1 is SGHTA, CDR2 FQGTGA, per germline. The CDR3 runs to 14 residues. The junction had 0 bases not matched to a gene; V was cut back by 2 bases and J by 8 bases. The CDR3 sequence is CASSLGTGDSPLHF. The CDR3 nucleotides are TGTGCCAGCAGCTTAGGGACAGGGGATTCACCCCTCCACTTT.

This chain connects TRBV27 to TRBJ1-5; possibly TRBD1 for D (6 bases). Germline CDR1 MNHEY, CDR2 SMNVEV (reference sequence). V dropped 8 bases and J dropped 7 bases, with 21 bases sitting between them. The length of the CDR3 is 15 residues. The CDR3 DNA reads TGTGCCAGCCAAAACGGGGCAGGGGTCGGGCAGCCCCAGCATTTT. Translating it yields CASQNGAGVGQPQHF.

This sequence joins TRBV18 and TRBJ2-6; D is undetermined. Trimming took off 0 bases at V and 4 bases at J, with 4 bases between the two ends. The CDR3 length is 14 residues. Germline V lookup: CDR1 KGHSH, CDR2 LQKENI. The chain's CDR3 is CASSPPQGANVLTF. The CDR3 DNA follows: TGTGCCAGCTCACCACCGCAAGGGGCCAACGTCCTGACTTTC.

This chain joins TRBV13 and TRBJ2-1; D might be TRBD1 (6 bases). The CDR3 sequence is 13 residues long. The germline gives CDR1 PRHDT, CDR2 FYEKMQ (reference sequence). Deletions cut 3 bases from V and 10 bases from J, with 13 bases between. This CDR3 reads CASSFRGTGEQFF. The CDR3 DNA is TGTGCCAGCAGCTTCCGGGGTACAGGGGAGCAGTTCTTC.

V and J are TRBV18 and TRBJ1-2; D ambiguous. The germline V gene encodes CDR1 KGHSH and CDR2 LQKENI. The CDR3 is 13 residues long. The V gene lost 3 bases and the J gene lost 6 bases, with 11 bases spanning the gap. CDR3 in DNA: TGTGCCAGCTCACCGAGGGAAGTGGATGGCTACACCTTC. Its protein is CASSPREVDGYTF.